The 17 T cell receptor beta chains presented below share a single source sample, sequenced in a study of T cells in Graves' hyperthyroidism and ophthalmopathy. Amplification of TCR beta CDR3 regions was performed using RNA transcripts as template. Initially, a first-round RT-PCR of the TCR CDR3 employed the HTBI primer set. TCRdb called the multiplex PCR reads again in MiXCR, with one record for every CDR3 protein. This table holds over 350,000 distinct CDR3 sequences, approximately 15% found once. Input material: blood. The origin of the receptors is a man between 18 and 29 years old with Graves' ophthalmopathy.

This clonotype occurred many times. This sequence joins TRBV7-9 and TRBJ1-5, with a possible D match to TRBD1 (6 bases). Germline-derived CDR1 and CDR2 are SEHNR and FQNEAQ (reference sequence). The CDR3 totals 16 residues. V gave up 0 bases and J gave up 2 bases, with 11 bases separating them. CDR3 sequence (DNA): TGTGCCAGCAGCTTAGCTAAGGCAGGGGGCAATCAGCCCCAGCATTTT. It codes for CASSLAKAGGNQPQHF.

Of note for this clonotype: A much larger clone differs by one base, so this may be a read error. The chain couples TRBV29-1 to TRBJ2-1; possibly TRBD2 for D (5 bases). Germline assignment: CDR1 SQVTM and CDR2 ANQGSEA. The CDR3 has 13 residues. CDR3 in amino acids: CSGNRGSYNGQFF. CDR3 DNA sequence: TGCAGCGGGAACCGGGGATCCTACAATGGGCAGTTCTTC.

This clonotype showed up many times. CDR3: CASSPGQGLTEAFF. CDR3 DNA sequence: TGTGCCAGCAGCCCCGGACAGGGTCTCACTGAAGCTTTCTTT. The chain combines TRBV7-3 with TRBJ1-1; 8 positions match TRBD1. V gave up 5 bases and J gave up 4 bases; unmatched junction bases: 6. The CDR3 totals 14 residues. Germline values: CDR1 SGHTA, CDR2 FQGTGA.

The chain couples TRBV4-2 to TRBJ2-7, with D perhaps TRBD1 (6 bases). The germline CDR1 and CDR2 sequences are LGHNA and YNFKEQ. The CDR3 loop spans 14 amino acids. The V end lost 0 bases, the J end lost 2 bases, and 8 bases lay between the germline ends. CDR3 in DNA: TGTGCCAGCAGCCAAGATCAGGGGCCCTACGAGCAGTACTTC. Translated, it gives CASSQDQGPYEQYF.

This clonotype was observed a handful of times. The chain employs TRBV5-1 and TRBJ1-3, with TRBD1 matching over 7 bases. The CDR3 contains 15 residues. J was trimmed by 7 bases and V by 4 bases; bases with no gene match: 11. Germline V CDR1 and CDR2: SGHRS, YFSETQ. CDR3 region: CASSQRTGGQNTIYF. CDR3 DNA sequence: TGCGCCAGCAGCCAAAGGACAGGAGGGCAGAACACCATATATTTT.

There are many counts of this clonotype. The gene calls are TRBV18 and TRBJ1-1; D gene unclear. The V and J ends lost 4 bases and 3 bases respectively, with 9 bases between them. This CDR3 region has 13 residues. Germline CDR1 and CDR2: KGHSH and LQKENI. CDR3 nucleotide sequence: TGTGCCAGCTCACGAGGGAGTGACACTGAAGCTTTCTTT. Translation gives CASSRGSDTEAFF.

The chain has TRBV10-3 and TRBJ2-6; D is undetermined. The V end lost 6 bases, the J end lost 2 bases, and 8 bases lay between the germline ends. This CDR3 is built from 14 residues. CDR1 is ENHRY, CDR2 SYGVKD, per germline. The CDR3 nucleotides are TGTGCCATCAGCTTAGGGACTGGGGCCAACGTCCTGACTTTC. Its translation: CAISLGTGANVLTF.

This clonotype came up a few times. V gene TRBV9 combines with J gene TRBJ2-3, with D perhaps TRBD2 (5 bases). V lost 3 bases and J lost 3, with 17 bases in between. In germline, CDR1 is SGDLS, CDR2 YYNGEE. The length of the CDR3 is 16 residues. The CDR3 region has the DNA TGTGCCAGCAGCGGGACGCTTACGGGGATTACAGATACGCAGTATTTT. Protein product: CASSGTLTGITDTQYF.

The table lists this clonotype with many counts. V usage is TRBV3-1 and J usage is TRBJ1-2; no firm D call. The germline V gene encodes CDR1 LGHDT and CDR2 YNNKEL (reference sequence). The V end lost 0 bases, the J end lost 9 bases, and 8 bases lay between the germline ends. The CDR3 is 12 amino acids. The CDR3 DNA reads TGTGCCAGCAGCCAAGAGCTTAGGAGCTACACCTTC. It encodes CASSQELRSYTF.

This clonotype came up a few times. One base away lies a much larger clone, so this may be a sequencing read error. This sequence joins TRBV27 and TRBJ1-1; tentative D call: TRBD1 (6 bases). Trimming left V 8 bases short and J 1 base short, with 11 bases between. Germline assignment: CDR1 MNHEY and CDR2 SMNVEV (reference sequence). The CDR3 is 13 amino acids. DNA of the CDR3: TGTGCCAGCGTTCCACAGGGGAACACTGAAGCTTTCTTT. Protein sequence: CASVPQGNTEAFF.

This clonotype was detected a few times. V and J are TRBV4-1 and TRBJ2-7; possibly TRBD1 or TRBD2 for D (6 bases each). The CDR3 has 15 residues. V was pared by 3 bases and J by 3 bases, with 15 bases between. Germline CDR1 is MGHRA and CDR2 is YSYEKL. The CDR3: CASSHGWGASYEQYF. Here the CDR3 DNA reads TGCGCCAGCAGCCACGGGTGGGGGGCCAGCTACGAGCAGTACTTC.

This clonotype was recorded once. The chain links TRBV6-1 to TRBJ2-1; the match to TRBD2 covers 9 bases. Germline V gene data show CDR1 as MNHNS and CDR2 as SASEGT. V trimming: 5 bases; J trimming: 0 bases; junction bases outside the gene matches: 5. The CDR3 spans 16 residues. DNA of the CDR3: TGTGCCAGCAGTCCCCTTAGCGGGAGCTCCTACAATGAGCAGTTCTTC. It specifies CASSPLSGSSYNEQFF.

This clonotype was detected ten times or more. The chain couples TRBV20-1 to TRBJ2-7; 8 nucleotides match TRBD2. Germline values: CDR1 DFQATT, CDR2 SNEGSKA (reference sequence). V dropped 6 bases and J dropped 2; count of bases not matched to a gene: 3. The CDR3 has 12 amino acids. In DNA, the CDR3 is TGCAGTGCCCAGGGACTAGCCTACGAGCAGTACTTC. Residues: CSAQGLAYEQYF.

This chain joins TRBV3-1 and TRBJ2-2; D is unclear. V was shortened by 4 bases and J by 4 bases, with 13 bases between the two germline ends. Germline CDR1 LGHDT, CDR2 YNNKEL (reference sequence). The CDR3 contains 15 residues. As DNA, the CDR3 is TGTGCCAGCAGCCCCAGCTCAGTAAGCACCGGGGAGCTGTTTTTT. Translated, it gives CASSPSSVSTGELFF.

V and J are TRBV6-1 and TRBJ1-6; D may be TRBD1 (5 bases). The germline gives CDR1 MNHNS, CDR2 SASEGT. CDR3 length: 13 amino acids. V lost 5 bases to trimming and J lost 7 bases, with 9 bases between them. The CDR3 DNA reads as TGTGCCAGCAGTTTTTGGGGGAATTCACCCCTCCACTTT. It codes for CASSFWGNSPLHF.

This clonotype has ten or more counts. The J gene is TRBJ1-2, the V gene TRBV3-1, with 8 bases identical to TRBD1. CDR1 is LGHDT, CDR2 YNNKEL, per germline (reference sequence). V dropped 6 bases and J dropped 6; count of bases not matched to a gene: 12. The CDR3 is made up of 15 amino acids. The CDR3, as DNA: TGTGCCAGCAGTCTGTTCTCCGGGACAGGTGATGGCTACACCTTC. It codes for CASSLFSGTGDGYTF.

This clonotype was observed many times. The gene calls are TRBV27 and TRBJ2-3; D might be TRBD2 (6 bases). V gave up 4 bases and J gave up 2 bases, with 13 bases separating them. Per the germline V gene, CDR1 is MNHEY and CDR2 is SMNVEV (reference sequence). The CDR3 runs 15 residues. This CDR3 reads CASSSWGRPTDTQYF. CDR3 sequence (DNA): TGTGCCAGCAGTTCATGGGGGAGGCCCACAGATACGCAGTATTTT.